What follows are 7 T cell receptor beta chains derived from one specimen sequenced in a study of T cell repertoires in cytomegalovirus infection. MiXCR was run by TCRdb on the reads, yielding one entry per CDR3 protein. The data contain about 680,000 distinct CDR3 sequences, around 24% of them singletons. Sequencing input: CD8+ T cells from PBMCs. These TCRs come from a human donor in good health (CMV status not recorded). Some clones in this sample may be carry-over from other donors' samples.

The chain recombines TRBV10-3 with TRBJ2-7; unclear D gene. CDR1 and CDR2 from the germline V gene are ENHRY and SYGVKD. Between the trimmed V and J ends, which lost 6 bases and 7 bases, there was a span of 7 bases. This CDR3 spans 10 amino acids. CDR3 sequence: CAISGLEQYV. The CDR3 nucleotides read TGTGCCATCAGCGGGCTAGAGCAGTACGTC.

The chain links TRBV29-1 to TRBJ1-5; 11 nucleotides line up with TRBD1. Per germline, CDR1 SQVTM and CDR2 ANQGSEA. The CDR3 is 13 amino acids. Trimming took 6 bases from V and 7 from J; bases not matched to a gene: 5. CDR3 protein: CSVGQGDGQPQHF. The CDR3 DNA reads as TGCAGCGTGGGACAGGGGGACGGACAGCCCCAGCATTTT.

V usage is TRBV29-1 and J usage is TRBJ1-2; D is unclear. V dropped 6 bases and J dropped 0 bases, with 8 bases sitting between them. The CDR3 loop spans 12 amino acids. The germline CDR1 and CDR2 sequences are SQVTM and ANQGSEA. The CDR3 DNA reads TGCAGCGTGGAAACGACTAACTATGGCTACACCTTC. It is translated as CSVETTNYGYTF.

This clonotype has more than one count but fewer than ten. V is TRBV6-5 and J is TRBJ2-7; 8 positions agree with TRBD1. The germline V gene has CDR1 MNHEY and CDR2 SVGAGI. V gave up 2 bases and J gave up 4 bases; unmatched junction bases: 7. This CDR3 spans 15 amino acids. CDR3 loop: CASSYATGALYEQYF. CDR3 sequence (DNA): TGTGCCAGCAGTTACGCGACAGGGGCTCTTTACGAGCAGTACTTC.

This clonotype was detected a few times. The V gene is TRBV4-2, the J gene TRBJ2-1; TRBD1 agrees at 9 bases. Unmatched junction bases numbered 15, after V lost 4 bases and J lost 5 bases. Per germline, CDR1 LGHNA and CDR2 YNFKEQ. The CDR3 loop spans 18 amino acids. Written as DNA, the CDR3 is TGTGCCAGCAGCCCAAAGAGGACAGGGGCCTTCAAGGACAATGAGCAGTTCTTC. Amino acids: CASSPKRTGAFKDNEQFF.

For this clonotype: A read error is possible here, since a much larger clone lies one base away. The V gene is TRBV7-4, the J gene TRBJ1-2; D is uncertain. The germline CDR1 and CDR2 sequences are SGHVT and SQSDAQ. V was trimmed by 5 bases and J by 8 bases, leaving 9 bases between them. The CDR3 length is 11 residues. The CDR3 DNA sequence: TGTGCCAGCAGCCAGGTGCGCGGCTACACCTTC. Encoded protein: CASSQVRGYTF.

This chain uses TRBV10-3 with TRBJ1-1; D gene uncertain. Looked up from germline, CDR1 is ENHRY and CDR2 is SYGVKD. V lost 2 bases and J 1 base, leaving 8 bases between the germline ends. The CDR3 extends over 14 amino acids. CDR3 protein: CAISELLPNTEAFF. Written as DNA, the CDR3 is TGTGCCATCAGTGAGCTCCTCCCGAACACTGAAGCTTTCTTT.